A selection of T cell receptor beta chains follows, all from one sample in a study of cytomegalovirus exposure and HLA in healthy donors. The table came from immunoSEQ multiplex PCR; TCRdb's copy has only in-frame clones and leaves some out. The sample includes over 130,000 clones, about 84% seen only once; the top ten take 6.2%. The sample consisted of PBMCs. These receptors all come from a woman in her thirties or forties in good health and CMV-seropositive. CDR3s include the opening cysteine and the closing phenylalanine or tryptophan. The order of the fields is V gene, CDR3 protein.

>TRBV5-1
CASSPFSAGTGGEQYF
>TRBV19
CASSIAYRTSGSRYEQYF
>TRBV2
CASIRRGRDEQYF
>TRBV5-4
CASSLGVGEETQYF
>TRBV14
CASSQDSGTAGQFF
>TRBV2
CASSSWEDQPQHF
>TRBV5-1
CASSLATGGSYGYTF
>TRBV6-1
CASSGATGGGGQPQHF
>TRBV7-9
CASSFPKLQETQYF
>TRBV10-2
CASSDLPPRVANYGYTF
>TRBV9
CASSVEGGLRGQETQYF
>TRBV6-1
CATNPGGYYEQYF
>TRBV2
CASSETGNYGYTF
>TRBV4-1
CASSRLLTGEANYGYTF
>TRBV18
CASSPLSGFYEQYF
>TRBV6-1
CASSGQGAGDYGYTF